What follows describes a single TCR beta chain. The target antigen is unknown. At the DNA level, this CDR3 is encoded by other sequences in the same sample as well. The record originates from a study of cytomegalovirus exposure and HLA in healthy donors. Study-wide points: A previous analysis found most TCR beta V segments productive roughly 90% or roughly 30% of the time. When analyzed later, the rates of TCR association showed variation by HLA locus, with DRB1 the most and HLA-C the fewest.

PCR employed 60 Vbeta and 13 Jbeta primers. Generated by immunoSEQ multiplex PCR, the TCRdb table keeps only in-frame clones and is missing some. The sample yields around 150,000 clones, around 75% seen once. CDR1 is SQVTM, CDR2 ANQGSEA, per germline. The CDR3 covers 12 residues. The ends were cut back, 3 bases at V and 2 bases at J, with 4 bases in the middle. The specimen sequenced was PBMCs. The chain recombines TRBV29-1 with TRBJ2-2; D remains unclear. This sequence originates from a man aged 18 to 35 in good health and CMV-seropositive. The CDR3: CSVDLNTGELFF. In DNA, the CDR3 is TGCAGCGTTGACCTAAACACCGGGGAGCTGTTTTTT.